The entry below describes one TCR beta chain. This clonotype was detected a few times. Its target antigen remains unknown. One base away there is no much larger clone; base qualities are not given. This specimen belongs to a study of CD8 T cells in ankylosing spondylitis (dated by TCRdb to the late 2010s). Looking at the study overall: T cell receptor beta repertoires were profiled in healthy donors and ankylosing spondylitis patients so that disease-linked TCR variants could be found. In total, the full study cohort was made up of 100 to 140 healthy donors and 20 to 25 ankylosing spondylitis patients. Peripheral blood was sampled, and synovial fluid was additionally collected from ankylosing spondylitis patients.

Overall study outcomes, separate from this receptor: Blood from ankylosing spondylitis patients appeared to be characterized by a TCR beta motif composed of under ten highly homologous amino acid variants. Some TCR beta motif variants had previously been reported in synovial fluid and blood of reactive arthritis patients, which suggested common disease-initiation mechanisms. In peripheral blood, the disease-linked clones were found at relatively low frequencies and had a CD8+ phenotype. According to the report, matched synovial fluid samples from ankylosing spondylitis patients were significantly enriched for the disease-linked clones.

TCRdb shows the sequencer as Illumina HiSeq 2500. TCR beta libraries were prepared by quantitative 5'-RACE with molecular barcodes. The authors' pipeline ran thus. Disease-linked TCR variants were identified with a new computational method built on a probabilistic model of VDJ rearrangement. The public reads were reprocessed in TCRdb via fastp at Q25 and MiXCR, keeping in-frame beta chains. Under each unique CDR3 protein, matching rows form one entry showing the most common genes and DNA. It is TCRdb's table, rather than the study itself, that gives the V and J calls and clone size. The sample includes about 340,000 distinct CDR3 sequences, with approximately 22% observed a single time. The ten largest clonotypes hold around 13% of the sample. Inclusive of the bounding cysteine and phenylalanine, the CDR3 is 14 residues long. Only the CDR3 part of the read is kept: 42 bases, read in frame from the first base. Clipping removes 5 bases from V and 7 bases from J, with 8 as the unmatched junction base count.

The clonotype originates from a male donor with ankylosing spondylitis or in good health (not recorded which). Sequencing was performed on blood, either unsorted or a sorted T cell fraction (not recorded which). The rearranged segments are TRBV12-3 or TRBV12-4 and TRBJ2-7, and 10 bases in between align with TRBD1. The bases are TGTGCCAGCAGTCCTGAGACAGGGGGCGATGAGCAGTACTTC. Protein translation: CASSPETGGDEQYF.